Each of the 32 T cell receptor beta chains below was sequenced from the same sample in a study of identical twins. TCRdb reprocessed the 5' RACE reads via MiXCR and lists one record per CDR3 protein. Of under 900,000 distinct CDR3 sequences in the sample, 18% are singletons; the top ten hold over 10%. These data were also filed under a second study, of T cells expressing NK-cell markers.

Material: PBMCs. The receptors were sampled from a young woman in good health.

The J gene is TRBJ2-5, the V gene TRBV6-5, with D possibly TRBD2 on 7 matching bases. CDR3 size: 15 residues. V lost 2 bases to trimming and J lost 7 bases, with 17 bases between them. The V gene's germline CDR1 is MNHEY and CDR2 SVGAGI. Written as DNA, the CDR3 is TGTGCCAGCAGTTACGCGGGGGCATACAAGAGGACCCAGTACTTC. This gives the protein CASSYAGAYKRTQYF.

This clonotype has just a few counts. The chain joins TRBV4-3 to TRBJ2-1; 9 positions agree with TRBD1. The ends lost 4 bases at V and 8 bases at J; junction bases unmatched: 6. Per germline, CDR1 LGHNA and CDR2 YSLEER. This CDR3 is built from 14 residues. CDR3 nucleotides: TGCGCCAGCAGCCCGGGACAGGGTTCGGATGAGCAGTTCTTC. Its protein product is CASSPGQGSDEQFF.

The V and J genes are TRBV11-3 and TRBJ2-6; D possibly corresponds to TRBD2 (6 bases). V lost 1 base and J lost 5, with 12 bases in between. Per the germline V gene, CDR1 is SGHNT and CDR2 is YENEEA. The CDR3 is 16 amino acids. The CDR3 coding sequence is TGTGCCAGCAGCTTAGGGGGCGGGGAGCGGGCCAACGTCCTGACTTTC. Translating it yields CASSLGGGERANVLTF.

This clonotype was counted between two and nine times. This chain links TRBV20-1 with TRBJ2-2, with 11 bases identical to TRBD1. Trimming removed 6 bases from V and 7 bases from J; junction bases left unmatched: 10. In germline, CDR1 is DFQATT, CDR2 SNEGSKA (reference sequence). The CDR3 has 15 residues. CDR3 coding DNA: TGCAGTGCCCCTCGGAGGACAGGGGGCTTCGGGGAGCTGTTTTTT. Amino acid sequence: CSAPRRTGGFGELFF.

This clonotype was seen many times. V usage is TRBV12-3 or TRBV12-4 and J usage is TRBJ2-7; D is possibly TRBD2 (6 bases). The V end was cut by 3 bases, the J end by 2 bases, with 14 bases between. The CDR3 is made up of 15 amino acids. The CDR3: CASSLAGRGTYEQYF. CDR3 DNA sequence: TGTGCCAGCAGTTTGGCGGGACGAGGCACCTACGAGCAGTACTTC.

The genes are TRBV6-5 and TRBJ2-1; D gene unclear. Germline loops: CDR1 MNHEY, CDR2 SVGAGI. The CDR3 consists of 15 residues. V lost 1 base and J 5 bases, leaving 12 bases between the germline ends. The CDR3 loop reads CASSYFSPSDNEQFF. In DNA form, the CDR3 reads TGTGCCAGCAGTTACTTTTCCCCTAGTGACAATGAGCAGTTCTTC.

This clonotype was counted many times. The chain combines TRBV12-3 or TRBV12-4 with TRBJ1-5; the match to TRBD1 covers 8 bases. The CDR3 runs 15 residues. The V gene end was trimmed by 6 bases and the J gene end by 5 bases; junction bases not matched to a gene: 9. CDR3 nucleotide sequence: TGTGCCAGCAGCCTTCTTCAGGGGGCAGATCAGCCCCAGCATTTT. This sequence encodes CASSLLQGADQPQHF.

This clonotype appeared a few times. This sequence joins TRBV12-3 or TRBV12-4 and TRBJ2-1; no clear D. V shed 7 bases and J shed 0 bases, with 13 bases lying between them. The CDR3 has 15 residues. This CDR3 reads CASNGPKSSYNEQFF. The DNA of the CDR3 is TGTGCCAGCAATGGCCCCAAGAGCTCCTACAATGAGCAGTTCTTC.

V usage is TRBV30 and J usage is TRBJ2-2; TRBD2 matches at 10 bases. CDR1 and CDR2 (germline): GTSNPN, SVGIG (reference sequence). The length of the CDR3 is 16 residues. The J segment lost 1 base and the V segment lost 0 bases, leaving 2 bases of the junction unmatched. The CDR3 region is CAWSVLAGKNTGELFF. CDR3 DNA sequence: TGTGCCTGGAGTGTACTAGCGGGGAAGAACACCGGGGAGCTGTTTTTT. Full variable domain (outside the CDR3, taken from reference TRBV30 and TRBJ2-2): SQTIHQWPATLVQPVGSPLSLECTVEGTSNPNLYWYRQAAGRGLQLLFYSVGIGQISSEVPQNLSASRPQDRQFILSSKKLLLSDSGFYLCAWSVLAGKNTGELFFGEGSRLTVL.

The chain employs TRBV20-1 and TRBJ1-5; no clear D gene. CDR3 length equals 15 residues. Looked up from germline, CDR1 is DFQATT and CDR2 is SNEGSKA (reference sequence). The V and J ends lost 3 bases and 6 bases respectively, with 18 bases between them. CDR3 nucleotide sequence: TGCAGTGCTAGGAAGACGACCCGGGATGGTCAGCCCCAGCATTTT. It is translated as CSARKTTRDGQPQHF.

This clonotype was seen more than once but under ten times. The CDR3 DNA sequence: TGCGCCAGCAGCTTGATGGCCGACCGCACAGATACGCAGTATTTT. Amino acids: CASSLMADRTDTQYF. The chain is built from TRBV5-1 and TRBJ2-3; D unclear. The germline gives CDR1 SGHRS, CDR2 YFSETQ. This CDR3 contains 15 residues. V was trimmed by 1 base and J by 1 base, leaving 10 bases between them.

The gene calls are TRBV7-2 and TRBJ1-2, with TRBD1 identical over 8 bases. Per the germline V gene, CDR1 is SGHTA and CDR2 is FQGNSA. The CDR3 consists of 14 residues. Trimming at V came to 5 bases and at J to 7 bases, leaving 9 bases not matched to a gene. CDR3 DNA: TGTGCCAGCAGCCCCATTGACAGGGGCGGTGGCTACACCTTC. This codes for CASSPIDRGGGYTF.

The gene calls are TRBV11-2 and TRBJ2-7, with TRBD2 identical over 8 bases. Germline-derived CDR1 and CDR2 are SGHAT and FQNNGV. The CDR3 sequence is 15 residues long. The V gene end was trimmed by 6 bases and the J gene end by 7 bases; junction bases not matched to a gene: 14. Here the CDR3 reads CASRSTREGRGEQYF. CDR3 in DNA: TGTGCCAGCAGGTCAACACGGGAGGGCCGTGGGGAGCAGTACTTC.

This clonotype has just a few counts. The chain joins TRBV12-3 or TRBV12-4 to TRBJ2-7, with D possibly being TRBD2 (5 bases). V shed 5 bases and J shed 2 bases, with 13 bases lying between them. CDR3 length: 14 amino acids. This CDR3 reads CASSPSGSAYEQYF. The CDR3 DNA sequence: TGTGCCAGCAGTCCCAGCGGCAGCGCCTACGAGCAGTACTTC.

V usage is TRBV5-1 and J usage is TRBJ2-7; 7 nucleotides align to TRBD2. The CDR3 contains 14 residues. Germline V lookup: CDR1 SGHRS, CDR2 YFSETQ. Germline trimming cut 7 bases from V and 3 bases from J; bases unmatched to any gene: 10. CDR3 region: CASGHGGGSYEQYF. The CDR3 DNA reads as TGCGCCAGCGGTCATGGCGGGGGAAGCTACGAGCAGTACTTC.

V and J are TRBV5-1 and TRBJ2-7; possible D gene TRBD1, 7 bases. Germline CDR1 and CDR2: SGHRS and YFSETQ. V gave up 5 bases and J gave up 3 bases, with 21 bases separating them. The CDR3 is made up of 16 amino acids. Here the CDR3 DNA reads TGCGCCAGCAGTCTCAATCCCGGGACAGCGGGCTACGAGCAGTACTTC. Its protein is CASSLNPGTAGYEQYF.

The chain employs TRBV7-9 and TRBJ2-5; D assignment may be TRBD1 or TRBD2 (5 bases each). The germline CDR1 and CDR2 sequences are SEHNR and FQNEAQ (reference sequence). The germline V and J ends were trimmed by 5 bases and 0 bases, with 13 bases remaining between them. The CDR3 runs to 15 residues. CDR3 in amino acids: CASSATRGNQETQYF. CDR3 coding DNA: TGTGCCAGCAGCGCAACCCGGGGCAACCAAGAGACCCAGTACTTC.

In its sample, this clonotype was seen a few times. CDR3 coding DNA: TGCAGTGCTGGATCGCCGGGACTCCGCGAGCAGTACTTC. Translated: CSAGSPGLREQYF. V usage is TRBV20-1 and J usage is TRBJ2-7; a weak D match, TRBD2 (6 bases). Germline V lookup: CDR1 DFQATT, CDR2 SNEGSKA (reference sequence). The ends were cut back, 5 bases at V and 6 bases at J, with 17 bases in the middle. This CDR3 region has 13 residues.

This clonotype was detected only a few times. The chain's CDR3 is CSAGLGYEQYF. Written as DNA, the CDR3 is TGCAGTGCAGGCCTAGGATACGAGCAGTACTTC. V usage is TRBV20-1 and J usage is TRBJ2-7; unclear D gene. CDR1 is DFQATT and CDR2 is SNEGSKA in the germline V gene (reference sequence). This CDR3 has 11 residues. Trimming took off 6 bases at V and 4 bases at J, with 10 bases between the two ends.

The V gene is TRBV10-1, the J gene TRBJ2-1, with 11 bases aligning to TRBD2. The CDR3 consists of 15 residues. After removal of 8 bases from V and 4 bases from J, the junction contained 7 bases not matched to a gene. Per germline, CDR1 WNHNN and CDR2 SYGVQD (reference sequence). The DNA for the CDR3 is TGCGCCAGCTCAAGACTAGCGGGAACGTACAATGAGCAGTTCTTC. Its protein product is CASSRLAGTYNEQFF.

This sequence joins TRBV9 and TRBJ2-7; TRBD2 agrees at 8 bases. The CDR3 length is 15 residues. Looked up from germline, CDR1 is SGDLS and CDR2 is YYNGEE. Trimming took 3 bases from V and 0 from J; bases not matched to a gene: 5. The CDR3 region is CASSAGLAFSYEQYF. The CDR3 nucleotides are TGTGCCAGCAGCGCCGGACTAGCCTTCTCCTACGAGCAGTACTTC.

The V gene is TRBV7-2, the J gene TRBJ2-2; no reliable D call. V lost 4 bases and J 7 bases, leaving 19 bases between the germline ends. CDR1 and CDR2 from the germline V gene are SGHTA and FQGNSA. CDR3 length equals 16 residues. CDR3 bases: TGTGCCAGCAGCTCCCACGCCCCGAAAGCGTTCGGGGAGCTGTTTTTT. Its translation is CASSSHAPKAFGELFF.

The chain recombines TRBV5-1 with TRBJ2-3; 7 nucleotides line up with TRBD1. V shed 1 base and J 3 bases; nucleotides not matched to a gene: 8. This CDR3 is built from 16 residues. Germline values: CDR1 SGHRS, CDR2 YFSETQ. CDR3 bases: TGCGCCAGCAGCTTGACCCCGGGACAGAAGACAGATACGCAGTATTTT. Protein sequence: CASSLTPGQKTDTQYF. The whole variable domain, remainder taken from reference TRBV5-1 and TRBJ2-3, is KAGVTQTPRYLIKTRGQQVTLSCSPISGHRSVSWYQQTPGQGLQFLFEYFSETQRNKGNFPGRFSGRQFSNSRSEMNVSTLELGDSALYLCASSLTPGQKTDTQYFGPGTRLTVL.

This chain uses TRBV12-3 or TRBV12-4 with TRBJ1-3; no clear D gene. V was shortened by 7 bases and J by 4 bases, with 5 bases between the two germline ends. CDR3 length equals 11 residues. CDR3 in DNA: TGTGCCAGCATTGAGGGAAACACCATATATTTT. This codes for CASIEGNTIYF.

This clonotype was seen more than once but under ten times. This chain uses TRBV5-4 with TRBJ2-1; 8 nucleotides agree with TRBD2. Per the germline V gene, CDR1 is SGHNT and CDR2 is YYREEE (reference sequence). The V and J ends lost 0 bases and 3 bases, in that order; junction bases with no gene match: 14. The CDR3 consists of 19 residues. In nucleotides, the CDR3 is TGTGCCAGCAGCTTGGTTCCAGCGGGAGTATTTCCGGTCTACAATGAGCAGTTCTTC. Its translation: CASSLVPAGVFPVYNEQFF.

This clonotype was seen only a few times. The chain has TRBV6-5 and TRBJ1-1, with D possibly matching TRBD1 (6 bases). The V end was cut by 1 base, the J end by 2 bases, with 8 bases between. This CDR3 spans 14 amino acids. CDR1 and CDR2 (germline): MNHEY, SVGAGI. This CDR3 reads CASSYLDSNTEAFF. The CDR3, as DNA: TGTGCCAGCAGTTACTTGGACAGCAACACTGAAGCTTTCTTT.

The V and J genes are TRBV14 and TRBJ2-1; D remains unclear. The ends were cut back, 3 bases at V and 5 bases at J, with 11 bases in the middle. Germline lookup yields CDR1 SGHDN and CDR2 FVKESK. This CDR3 has 14 amino acids. The CDR3 DNA is TGTGCCAGCAGCCAGATAAGGCAAAACAATGAGCAGTTCTTC. This sequence encodes CASSQIRQNNEQFF.

This clonotype was seen more than once but under ten times. The chain employs TRBV3-1 and TRBJ2-3; D possibly corresponds to TRBD1 (6 bases). The CDR3 covers 18 residues. V lost 4 bases, J lost 2 bases, and 22 bases lay in between. CDR1 and CDR2 (germline): LGHDT, YNNKEL (reference sequence). The DNA for the CDR3 is TGTGCCAGCAGCCCCCAGGTGGGATTGACAGGATACACAGATACGCAGTATTTT. It translates to CASSPQVGLTGYTDTQYF.

The chain carries TRBV12-3 or TRBV12-4 and TRBJ1-1, with unresolved D. V was pared by 3 bases and J by 7 bases, with 12 bases between. The CDR3 spans 13 residues. The CDR3 spells CASSLAGEDEAFF. The CDR3 DNA reads TGTGCCAGCAGTTTGGCAGGAGAGGATGAAGCTTTCTTT.

The chain is built from TRBV20-1 and TRBJ2-7; 11 nucleotides align to TRBD1. The germline CDR1 and CDR2 sequences are DFQATT and SNEGSKA (reference sequence). V shed 3 bases, J shed 6 bases, and the junction held 16 bases outside the gene matches. This CDR3 is built from 17 residues. The CDR3 DNA reads TGCAGTGCTAGGGAGGGTCTAACCGGGACAGGGGGTTCCGAGCAGTACTTC. This encodes CSAREGLTGTGGSEQYF.

This chain's CDR3 is CASTLHISYEQYF. The CDR3, as DNA: TGTGCCAGCACCCTACATATTTCCTACGAGCAGTACTTC. This sequence joins TRBV6-2 or TRBV6-3 and TRBJ2-7; D not resolved. Germline values: CDR1 MNHEY, CDR2 SVGEGT. This CDR3 is 13 amino acids long. The ends were cut back, 7 bases at V and 1 base at J, with 11 bases in the middle.

The chain joins TRBV18 to TRBJ2-3, with TRBD2 identical over 7 bases. The ends lost 1 base at V and 4 bases at J; junction bases unmatched: 14. Germline V gene data show CDR1 as KGHSH and CDR2 as LQKENI. The CDR3 spans 18 residues. CDR3 DNA sequence: TGTGCCAGCTCACCACAGAATTCAATTGCGGGGGTCTCAGATACGCAGTATTTT. This gives the protein CASSPQNSIAGVSDTQYF.